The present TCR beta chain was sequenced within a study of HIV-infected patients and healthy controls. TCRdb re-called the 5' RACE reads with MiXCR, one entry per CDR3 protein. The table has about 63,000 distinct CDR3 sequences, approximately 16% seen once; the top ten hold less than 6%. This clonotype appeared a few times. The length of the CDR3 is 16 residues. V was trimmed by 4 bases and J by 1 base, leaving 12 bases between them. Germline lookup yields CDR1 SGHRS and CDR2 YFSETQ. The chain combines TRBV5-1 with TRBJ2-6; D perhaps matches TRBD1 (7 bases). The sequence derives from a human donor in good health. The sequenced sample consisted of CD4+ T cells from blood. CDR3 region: CASSPGGSSGANVLTF. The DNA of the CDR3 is TGCGCCAGCAGCCCAGGGGGGAGTTCTGGGGCCAACGTCCTGACTTTC.